Each of the 29 T cell receptor beta chains below was sequenced from the same sample in a study of blood T cell repertoires in COVID-19. The data were produced by immunoSEQ multiplex PCR, yet TCRdb's version contains in-frame clones alone and is incomplete. The sample contains 100,000 to 150,000 clones, 65% to 85% of which appear only once. The material sequenced was peripheral blood. The source is a woman older than 75 with acute or convalescent COVID-19.

The rearrangement joins TRBV2 to TRBJ2-1; 12 bases are shared with TRBD2. The germline V gene encodes CDR1 SNHLY and CDR2 FYNNEI. Unmatched junction bases numbered 7, after V lost 4 bases and J lost 0 bases. The CDR3 has 18 residues. Written as DNA, the CDR3 is TGTGCCAGCAGTGGTCCCGGGACTAGCGGGTACTCCTACAATGAGCAGTTCTTC. This sequence encodes CASSGPGTSGYSYNEQFF. The complete variable domain, with remaining parts taken from reference TRBV2 and TRBJ2-1, reads EPEVTQTPSHQVTQMGQEVILRCVPISNHLYFYWYRQILGQKVEFLVSFYNNEISEKSEIFDDQFSVERPDGSNFTLKIRSTKLEDSAMYFCASSGPGTSGYSYNEQFFGPGTRLTVL.

V usage is TRBV19 and J usage is TRBJ1-5; 7 nucleotides align to TRBD1. CDR1 is LNHDA and CDR2 is SQIVND in the germline V gene (reference sequence). The V segment lost 0 bases and the J segment 1 base; nucleotides outside the gene matches: 6. This CDR3 contains 17 residues. The CDR3 sequence is CASSIDRRGRSNQPQHF. The CDR3 DNA reads as TGTGCCAGTAGTATAGATCGGAGGGGGCGAAGCAATCAGCCCCAGCATTTT.

The genes are TRBV4-2 and TRBJ2-5; 7 bases map to TRBD2. The CDR3 runs to 18 residues. V was pared by 0 bases and J by 7 bases, with 17 bases of the junction left unmatched. The V gene's germline CDR1 is LGHNA and CDR2 YNFKEQ. CDR3: CASSQDAPRAGGMGTQYF. As DNA, the CDR3 is TGTGCCAGCAGCCAAGACGCCCCCCGGGCCGGGGGGATGGGGACCCAGTACTTC.

The genes are TRBV7-9 and TRBJ2-7; perhaps TRBD1 as D (5 bases). The CDR3 extends over 14 amino acids. CDR1 and CDR2 from the germline V gene are SEHNR and FQNEAQ (reference sequence). Trimming left V 0 bases short and J 2 bases short, with 8 bases between. The CDR3 region has the DNA TGTGCCAGCAGCTTAGCGGGGCCGACCTACGAGCAGTACTTC. It encodes CASSLAGPTYEQYF.

The chain recombines TRBV7-9 with TRBJ2-5; the D gene is possibly TRBD1 (6 bases). The CDR3 contains 16 residues. The V end was cut by 2 bases, the J end by 1 base, with 14 bases between. Per the germline V gene, CDR1 is SEHNR and CDR2 is FQNEAQ (reference sequence). CDR3 DNA: TGTGCCAGCAGCTTAAGGGGGTTGGGCAGCCAAGAGACCCAGTACTTC. It codes for CASSLRGLGSQETQYF.

The rearrangement uses TRBV6-2 or TRBV6-3 and TRBJ1-3; D is uncertain. V was pared by 3 bases and J by 1 base, with 7 bases between. The CDR3 is made up of 14 amino acids. Germline V lookup: CDR1 MNHEY, CDR2 SVGEGT. CDR3: CASSYQRSGNTIYF. In nucleotides, the CDR3 is TGTGCCAGCAGTTATCAGCGTTCTGGAAACACCATATATTTT.

This chain connects TRBV2 to TRBJ2-1, with 10 bases that match TRBD2. J was trimmed by 8 bases and V by 6 bases; bases with no gene match: 13. CDR1 is SNHLY and CDR2 is FYNNEI in the germline V gene. The CDR3 loop spans 16 amino acids. Written as DNA, the CDR3 is TGTGCCAGCAGCGCCTCGCTAGCGGGAGCTGGCTATGAGCAGTTCTTC. It yields the protein CASSASLAGAGYEQFF.

J is TRBJ2-6 and V is TRBV5-8, with TRBD1 as a possible D gene (5 bases). The CDR3 extends over 16 amino acids. In germline, CDR1 is SGHTS, CDR2 YDEGEE. Trimming took 2 bases from V and 0 from J, leaving 9 bases between them. The CDR3 region is CASSLVTGSGANVLTF. CDR3 DNA: TGTGCCAGCAGCTTAGTTACAGGCTCTGGGGCCAACGTCCTGACTTTC.

Here the CDR3 reads CASSLAPWTAAYQETQYF. For the CDR3, the DNA is TGTGCCAGCAGCTTAGCCCCGTGGACAGCGGCGTACCAAGAGACCCAGTACTTC. The rearrangement joins TRBV7-9 to TRBJ2-5; D is perhaps TRBD1 (6 bases). The CDR3 consists of 18 residues. CDR1 and CDR2 from the germline V gene are SEHNR and FQNEAQ (reference sequence). Trimming stripped 0 bases from V and 0 bases from J, with 17 bases between. Complete variable domain (other parts from reference TRBV7-9 and TRBJ2-5): DTGVSQNPRHKITKRGQNVTFRCDPISEHNRLYWYRQTLGQGPEFLTYFQNEAQLEKSRLLSDRFSAERPKGSFSTLEIQRTEQGDSAMYLCASSLAPWTAAYQETQYFGPGTRLLVL.

This clone was counted a single time. The chain uses TRBV6-2 or TRBV6-3 and TRBJ1-5; D uncertain. CDR3 length equals 18 residues. Germline V gene lookup returns CDR1 MNHEY and CDR2 SVGEGT. Trimming left V 2 bases short and J 4 bases short, with 21 bases between. The CDR3: CASSYSLRVPTLNQPQHF. CDR3 in DNA: TGTGCCAGCAGTTACAGCTTGCGGGTTCCAACTCTTAATCAGCCCCAGCATTTT.

The V call is TRBV7-2, the J call TRBJ2-7; TRBD2 might be the D (5 bases). CDR3 size: 16 residues. Germline V CDR1 and CDR2: SGHTA, FQGNSA. Trimming removed 5 bases from V and 7 bases from J, with 24 bases in between. CDR3 nucleotides: TGTGCCAGCAGCCGCCCCGGGGTAGCGCAAGTAGAGGAGCAGTACTTC. It translates to CASSRPGVAQVEEQYF.

V is TRBV11-3 and J is TRBJ2-5, with 12 bases fitting TRBD2. V was clipped by 5 bases and J by 1 base; unmatched bases: 2. The CDR3 is 15 residues long. The germline V gene encodes CDR1 SGHNT and CDR2 YENEEA. CDR3: CASSKGLAGQETQYF. Written as DNA, the CDR3 is TGTGCCAGCAGCAAGGGACTAGCGGGCCAAGAGACCCAGTACTTC.

This clone was recorded a few times. The V gene is TRBV3-1 (or the pseudogene TRBV3-2), the J gene TRBJ2-3; possibly TRBD2 for D (6 bases). Germline V gene sequence: CDR1 LGHDT, CDR2 YNNKEL (reference sequence). V shed 1 base and J shed 4 bases, with 18 bases lying between them. This CDR3 spans 17 amino acids. This chain's CDR3 is CASSQAPPTRPADTQYF. DNA of the CDR3: TGTGCCAGCAGCCAAGCCCCTCCGACTAGACCGGCAGATACGCAGTATTTT.

This chain uses TRBV7-8 with TRBJ2-1; D possibly corresponds to TRBD1 (6 bases). Germline V CDR1 and CDR2: SGHVS, FQNEAQ. V was trimmed by 8 bases and J by 4 bases, leaving 18 bases between them. The CDR3 covers 15 residues. CDR3 in DNA: TGTGCCAGCGCAAACAGGGTTACACTTTACAATGAGCAGTTCTTC. Translated: CASANRVTLYNEQFF.

J is TRBJ2-1 and V is TRBV5-4; a possible D gene is TRBD1 (6 bases). Germline values: CDR1 SGHNT, CDR2 YYREEE (reference sequence). V shed 3 bases and J shed 7 bases, with 20 bases lying between them. The CDR3 totals 16 residues. The CDR3 here is CASSSGTRAPGNEQFF. Written as DNA, the CDR3 is TGTGCCAGCAGCTCCGGGACACGCGCCCCAGGGAATGAGCAGTTCTTC.

V usage is TRBV29-1 and J usage is TRBJ1-1; tentatively, D is TRBD1 (5 bases). The CDR3 spans 13 residues. Trimming stripped 0 bases from V and 6 bases from J, with 11 bases between. Germline V gives CDR1 SQVTM, CDR2 ANQGSEA. The CDR3 protein is CSVEDRVGSEAFF. DNA for the CDR3: TGCAGCGTTGAAGACAGGGTAGGCTCTGAAGCTTTCTTT.

In its sample, this clone was seen a few times. This chain uses TRBV5-1 with TRBJ2-7; 11 bases fit TRBD2. The CDR3 has 15 amino acids. Germline V lookup: CDR1 SGHRS, CDR2 YFSETQ. Trimming removed 1 base from V and 4 bases from J; junction bases left unmatched: 4. CDR3 residues: CASSLTSGRKYEQYF. The CDR3 region has the DNA TGCGCCAGCAGCTTGACTAGCGGGAGAAAATACGAGCAGTACTTC. The whole variable domain, filled in from reference TRBV5-1 and TRBJ2-7, reads KAGVTQTPRYLIKTRGQQVTLSCSPISGHRSVSWYQQTPGQGLQFLFEYFSETQRNKGNFPGRFSGRQFSNSRSEMNVSTLELGDSALYLCASSLTSGRKYEQYFGPGTRLTVT.

V and J are TRBV3-1 (or the pseudogene TRBV3-2) and TRBJ2-7, with 8 bases fitting TRBD2. From germline, CDR1 is LGHDT and CDR2 YNNKEL (reference sequence). V lost 0 bases and J lost 2; bases outside the gene matches: 3. The CDR3 sequence is 15 residues long. The DNA for the CDR3 is TGTGCCAGCAGCCAAGAGGGACTAGGTACCTACGAGCAGTACTTC. This sequence encodes CASSQEGLGTYEQYF.

For the CDR3, the DNA is TGTGCCAGCAGCTTTCGGGGTTCAGATACGCAGTATTTT. Encoded protein: CASSFRGSDTQYF. The chain couples TRBV7-2 to TRBJ2-3, with D perhaps TRBD2 (5 bases). The CDR3 length is 13 residues. Germline V lookup: CDR1 SGHTA, CDR2 FQGNSA. The V and J ends lost 3 bases and 4 bases respectively, with 8 bases between them.

This clone showed up just a few times. The chain uses TRBV19 and TRBJ1-4; the D gene is possibly TRBD1 (6 bases). Per germline, CDR1 LNHDA and CDR2 SQIVND (reference sequence). V lost 6 bases and J 4 bases, leaving 15 bases between the germline ends. The CDR3 length is 15 residues. This CDR3 reads CASSPGGAGNEKLFF. Here the CDR3 DNA reads TGTGCCAGTAGCCCCGGGGGGGCAGGTAATGAAAAACTGTTTTTT.

The chain uses TRBV6-1 and TRBJ1-2; 11 bases match TRBD1. The CDR3 is 16 amino acids. V shed 4 bases and J 4 bases; nucleotides not matched to a gene: 8. CDR1 is MNHNS, CDR2 SASEGT, per germline. CDR3: CASSAGTGGILYGYTF. In nucleotides, the CDR3 is TGTGCCAGCAGTGCCGGGACAGGGGGAATTCTCTATGGCTACACCTTC.

This chain joins TRBV4-1 and TRBJ1-5, with D unresolved. The V gene's germline CDR1 is MGHRA and CDR2 YSYEKL. Trimming took 0 bases from V and 4 from J, leaving 16 bases between them. The CDR3 consists of 17 residues. The CDR3 DNA is TGCGCCAGCAGCCAAGATTACCTTGGTTTGGAGAATCAGCCCCAGCATTTT. This translates into CASSQDYLGLENQPQHF.

With regard to this clone: The sample holds other DNA sequences that translate to the same CDR3. V gene TRBV19 combines with J gene TRBJ2-7; 9 bases match TRBD1. From germline, CDR1 is LNHDA and CDR2 SQIVND (reference sequence). V lost 3 bases, J lost 2 bases, and 5 bases stayed unmatched. This CDR3 has 15 residues. CDR3 region: CASSISGQGAYEQYF. In nucleotides, the CDR3 is TGTGCCAGTAGTATTTCGGGACAGGGTGCCTACGAGCAGTACTTC.

This clone showed up just once. This chain joins TRBV30 and TRBJ1-3, with 8 positions matching TRBD1. V lost 6 bases and J lost 4; bases outside the gene matches: 14. The CDR3 extends over 16 amino acids. Germline CDR1 is GTSNPN and CDR2 is SVGIG (reference sequence). CDR3 in amino acids: CACYFRGRSAGNTIYF. For the CDR3, the DNA is TGTGCCTGTTATTTCAGGGGGCGTTCAGCCGGAAACACCATATATTTT.

J is TRBJ2-7 and V is TRBV25-1; TRBD2 matches at 7 bases. Germline V gives CDR1 MGHDK, CDR2 SYGVNS. The length of the CDR3 is 14 residues. Trimming took 2 bases from V and 7 from J; bases not matched to a gene: 8. CDR3 nucleotides: TGTGCCAGCAGTGAACTGTCGGGGGGTGGGGAGCAGTACTTC. Amino acids: CASSELSGGGEQYF.

This clone was seen a few times. This sequence joins TRBV5-6 and TRBJ1-2; D ambiguous. CDR3 length equals 13 residues. Germline loops: CDR1 SGHDT, CDR2 YYEEEE. V was cut by 1 base and J by 3 bases, with 7 bases left in between. The CDR3 DNA is TGTGCCAGCAGCTTGTCCGGGGACTATGGCTACACCTTC. Protein: CASSLSGDYGYTF. The whole variable domain, remainder taken from reference TRBV5-6 and TRBJ1-2, is DAGVTQSPTHLIKTRGQQVTLRCSPKSGHDTVSWYQQALGQGPQFIFQYYEEEERQRGNFPDRFSGHQFPNYSSELNVNALLLGDSALYLCASSLSGDYGYTFGSGTRLTVV.

This chain links TRBV5-8 with TRBJ1-1; no definite D call. CDR1 is SGHTS, CDR2 YDEGEE, per germline. This CDR3 contains 15 residues. Trimming pared 3 bases from V and 4 bases from J, leaving 16 bases between. The DNA for the CDR3 is TGTGCCAGCAGCTCATCTCAGGTTCGTGGCACTGAAGCTTTCTTT. It yields the protein CASSSSQVRGTEAFF.

The chain uses TRBV6-5 and TRBJ2-1, with D maybe TRBD2 (6 bases). The CDR3 has 14 amino acids. V lost 6 bases to trimming and J lost 3 bases, with 12 bases between them. Germline V gene data show CDR1 as MNHEY and CDR2 as SVGAGI. The CDR3 reads CASRGAGLYNEQFF. DNA for the CDR3: TGTGCCAGCAGGGGAGCGGGCCTCTACAATGAGCAGTTCTTC.

The rearrangement uses TRBV6-5 and TRBJ1-2; D is undetermined. Germline V gene data show CDR1 as MNHEY and CDR2 as SVGAGI. The length of the CDR3 is 15 residues. Trimming took 6 bases from V and 2 from J, leaving 16 bases between them. The CDR3 protein is CASSRELRGNYGYTF. CDR3 in DNA: TGTGCCAGCAGCAGAGAGTTGCGGGGAAACTATGGCTACACCTTC.